There are many counts of the clone carrying this T cell receptor beta chain. What it binds is not known. Trimming stripped 4 bases from V and 4 bases from J, with 9 bases between. This CDR3 is built from 12 residues. Germline CDR1 is SGHKS and CDR2 is YYEKEE (reference sequence). The study amplified TCR beta CDR3 regions using RNA transcripts. The workflow started with a first-round RT-PCR run with HTBI primers and then moved on to a second-round multiplex PCR. In TCRdb, the multiplex PCR reads were re-called with MiXCR into one record per CDR3 protein. The sample has about 370,000 distinct CDR3 sequences, approximately 18% seen once. The data stem from a study of Graves' ophthalmopathy and Graves' hyperthyroidism. Study-level points and caveats: Blood also contained most of the expanded thyroid clonotypes above 0.001 frequency. Distinction of ophthalmopathy from stable hyperthyroidism by a 13-signature model reached approximately 88% sensitivity and 75% to 84% specificity. Predictions made by the model for ophthalmopathy progression reached 70.59% sensitivity and roughly 75% specificity.

This TCR came from an adult woman with stable Graves' hyperthyroidism. J is TRBJ2-7 and V is TRBV5-5, with unresolved D. The sequencing sample was made of peripheral blood. The CDR3 protein is CASSPPNYEQYF. CDR3 coding DNA: TGTGCCAGCAGCCCCCCCAATTACGAGCAGTACTTC.